Listed below are T cell receptor beta chains from one sample, sequenced in a study of blood T cells in healthy people across ages. TCRdb passed the 5' RACE reads through MiXCR, listing each CDR3 protein once. The data contain around 1,900,000 distinct CDR3 sequences, approximately 40% of them seen just once; the ten biggest clones take up under 30%. Sample: blood. These receptors were taken from a human donor in good health. CDR3s include the opening cysteine and the closing phenylalanine or tryptophan. The D gene is left open where the match is weak. Not all rows give a size; the values are once, few, many and, for expanded clones, a class.

j_call | d_call | clone_size | v_call | cdr3_nt | cdr3_aa
TRBJ1-3 | TRBD1 | . | TRBV28 | TGTGCCAGCAGTTTTGGACAGGGGCTAAACACCATATATTTT | CASSFGQGLNTIYF
TRBJ1-4 | . | . | TRBV7-3 | TGTGCCAGCAGCTCCCGACAGAATTTTAATGAAAAACTGTTTTTT | CASSSRQNFNEKLFF
TRBJ1-1 | TRBD1 | . | TRBV27 | TGTGCCTCCACAGGGGGCGCGTACACTGAAGCTTTCTTT | CASTGGAYTEAFF
TRBJ2-1 | . | . | TRBV12-3/TRBV12-4 | TGTGCCAGCAGTCCAACCTGGGACTCCGGGAATGAGCAGTTCTTC | CASSPTWDSGNEQFF
TRBJ2-3 | TRBD2 | once | TRBV19 | TGTGCCAGTAGTCTCTGGACCGGGAGGACTAGCCGAGATACGCAGTATTTT | CASSLWTGRTSRDTQYF
TRBJ2-3 | . | . | TRBV9 | TGTGCCGGCAGCGTAGCTCAAAGCACAGATACGCAGTATTTT | CAGSVAQSTDTQYF
TRBJ2-7 | . | . | TRBV7-2 | TGTGCCAGCAGCCCCCTTGCCCAGGGTTTTTCCGAGCAGTACTTC | CASSPLAQGFSEQYF
TRBJ1-5 | TRBD1 | . | TRBV7-8 | TGTGCCAGCAGCCGAGACAGGGCAAGCAATCAGCCCCAGCATTTT | CASSRDRASNQPQHF
TRBJ1-6 | . | . | TRBV7-3 | TGTGCCAGCAGCTTAAAAGGACAGTTATCACCCCTCCACTTT | CASSLKGQLSPLHF
TRBJ1-5 | . | . | TRBV11-1 | TGTGCCAGCAGCTTTTTGGGGGGGTTTAGGGGCAAAAATAGCAATCAGCCCCAGCATTTT | CASSFLGGFRGKNSNQPQHF
TRBJ2-1 | . | . | TRBV7-8 | TGTGCCAGCAGCTTATTTCAGGGGGGGTTCGGGCAGTTCTTC | CASSLFQGGFGQFF
TRBJ1-4 | . | . | TRBV7-8 | TGTGCCAGCAGCTTAGTACCCCAGGGGTTTGAAAAACTGTTTTTT | CASSLVPQGFEKLFF
TRBJ2-5 | TRBD1 | . | TRBV5-1 | TGCGCCAGCACCTTTGGGTCGTCAGGGGGCGTTGGGGAGACCCAGTACTTC | CASTFGSSGGVGETQYF
TRBJ1-2 | TRBD1 | . | TRBV5-6 | TGTGCCAGCAGCTTGGGACAGGGAAGAACCCTTGACGACTATGGCTACACCTTC | CASSLGQGRTLDDYGYTF
TRBJ2-5 | . | few | TRBV5-5 | TGTGCCAGCAGCTCCAGGCATAGCAGGGAACTGTTGGAGACCCAGTACTTC | CASSSRHSRELLETQYF
TRBJ2-5 | . | . | TRBV2 | TGTGCCAGCAGTGACGGGTCTTCTTATACACAAGAGACCCAGTACTTC | CASSDGSSYTQETQYF
TRBJ1-6 | . | once | TRBV20-1 | TGCAGTGCTGGAGAAGGGCGCATGGATCGACCCCTCCACTTT | CSAGEGRMDRPLHF
TRBJ2-1 | . | . | TRBV18 | TGTGCCAGCTCACCGGAACAGCGCCTTAACAATGAGCAGTTCTTC | CASSPEQRLNNEQFF
TRBJ1-2 | TRBD1 | . | TRBV20-1 | TGCAGTGCTAGGGGGACAGTGGCTGGCTACACCTTC | CSARGTVAGYTF
TRBJ2-5 | TRBD1 | . | TRBV5-8 | TGTGCCAGCAAGAACCCAATTATCGACAGGGTAGAGACCCAGTACTTC | CASKNPIIDRVETQYF
TRBJ1-6 | . | once | TRBV20-1 | TGCAGTGCTAGGACGCCCGGGGACAATTCACCCCTCCACTTT | CSARTPGDNSPLHF
TRBJ2-7 | TRBD2 | . | TRBV6-5 | TGTGCCAGCAGTTACTCGACTAGCGGGAGCTCCTACGAGCAGTACTTC | CASSYSTSGSSYEQYF
TRBJ2-7 | . | . | TRBV7-2 | TGTGCCAGCAGCCAGGGGACCCAGCAGTACTTC | CASSQGTQQYF
TRBJ2-5 | . | . | TRBV4-1 | TGCGCCAGCAGCCAAGATCGCGGCATGAAGACCCAGTACTTC | CASSQDRGMKTQYF
TRBJ2-5 | . | many | TRBV7-2 | TGTGCCAGCAGCTACCGTTCGGGAGAGACCCAGTACTTC | CASSYRSGETQYF
TRBJ2-5 | TRBD2 | . | TRBV20-1 | TGCAGTGCTAGAGACCCCAGCGGGAGCGGGCCCCAAGAGACCCAGTACTTC | CSARDPSGSGPQETQYF
TRBJ2-5 | . | few | TRBV2 | TGTGCCAGTTCTACACAGGGGAGGAAAGAGACCCAGTACTTC | CASSTQGRKETQYF